Described below is a single T cell receptor beta chain sequence and its context. The antigen remains undetermined. These data originate in a study of T cell responses to AZD1222 COVID-19 vaccine. The study, taken as a whole, reports: A reported finding is that nearly half of spike-specific TCRs target unmutated variant regions.

The method was immunoSEQ multiplex PCR; TCRdb's version includes in-frame clones alone and lacks a portion of them. The sample holds tens of thousands of clones, roughly 85% seen once. Pooling covered second doses at about 4 or about 12 weeks. The CDR3 spans 17 residues. CDR1 is KGHSH and CDR2 is LQKENI in the germline V gene. With 2 bases removed from V and 3 bases from J, the gap between germline ends came to 20 bases. The starting material was peripheral blood, obtained 28 days after the second AZD1222 dose. This TCR derives from an adult who received the AZD1222 COVID-19 vaccine. This chain uses TRBV18 with TRBJ2-7; D is unclear. Here the CDR3 reads CASSPESIPVKGYEQYF. DNA for the CDR3: TGTGCCAGCTCACCAGAGAGTATACCCGTGAAGGGCTACGAGCAGTACTTC.